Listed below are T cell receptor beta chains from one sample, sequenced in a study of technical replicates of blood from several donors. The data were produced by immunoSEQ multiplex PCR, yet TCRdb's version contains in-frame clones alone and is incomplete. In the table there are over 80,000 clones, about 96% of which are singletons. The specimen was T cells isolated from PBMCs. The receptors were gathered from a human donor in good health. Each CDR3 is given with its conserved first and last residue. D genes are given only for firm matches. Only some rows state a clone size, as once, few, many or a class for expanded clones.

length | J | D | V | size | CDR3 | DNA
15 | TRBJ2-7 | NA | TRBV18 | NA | CASSPSSVFSYEQYF | TGTGCCAGCTCACCATCATCAGTTTTCTCCTACGAGCAGTACTTC
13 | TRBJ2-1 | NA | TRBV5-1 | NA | CASSLGLYNEQFF | TGCGCCAGCAGCTTGGGACTATACAATGAGCAGTTCTTC
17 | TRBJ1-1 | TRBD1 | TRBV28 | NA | CASSLSLGTGGSTEAFF | TGTGCCAGCAGTTTATCCCTCGGGACAGGGGGTAGCACTGAAGCTTTCTTT
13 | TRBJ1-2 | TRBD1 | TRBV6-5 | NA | CASSEQGLDGYTF | TGTGCCAGCAGTGAACAGGGGTTGGATGGCTACACCTTC
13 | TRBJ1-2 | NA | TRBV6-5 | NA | CASSYQGLSGYTF | TGTGCCAGCAGTTACCAGGGATTAAGTGGCTACACCTTC
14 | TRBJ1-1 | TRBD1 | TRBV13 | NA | CASKGQGAGTEAFF | TGTGCCAGCAAAGGACAGGGGGCTGGCACTGAAGCTTTCTTT
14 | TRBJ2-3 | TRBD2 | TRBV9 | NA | CASSGREYPDTQYF | TGTGCCAGCAGCGGGCGGGAGTATCCAGATACGCAGTATTTT
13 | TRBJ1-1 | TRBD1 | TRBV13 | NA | CARGQGGATEAFF | TGTGCCAGAGGACAGGGAGGAGCCACTGAAGCTTTCTTT
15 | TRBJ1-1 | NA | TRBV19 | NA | CASSVHRVYGTEAFF | TGTGCCAGTAGTGTTCACAGGGTCTATGGCACTGAAGCTTTCTTT
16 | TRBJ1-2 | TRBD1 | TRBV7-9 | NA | CASSHHYGQGDYGYTF | TGTGCCAGCAGCCACCACTATGGACAGGGAGACTATGGCTACACCTTC
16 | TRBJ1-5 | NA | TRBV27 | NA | CASSLSFGEVNQPQHF | TGTGCCAGCAGTTTATCGTTCGGGGAGGTCAATCAGCCCCAGCATTTT
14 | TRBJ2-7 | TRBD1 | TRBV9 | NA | CASSTGTGVDEQYF | TGTGCCAGCAGTACCGGGACAGGGGTGGACGAGCAGTACTTC
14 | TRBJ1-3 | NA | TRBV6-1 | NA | CASGDTISGNTIYF | TGTGCCAGCGGGGACACCATCTCTGGAAACACCATATATTTT
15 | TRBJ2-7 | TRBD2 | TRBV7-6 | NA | CASSLTREANYEQYF | TGTGCCAGCAGCTTAACCCGGGAGGCCAACTACGAGCAGTACTTC
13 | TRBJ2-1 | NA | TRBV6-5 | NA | CASSGTSYNEQFF | TGTGCCAGCAGTGGGACTTCTTACAATGAGCAGTTCTTC
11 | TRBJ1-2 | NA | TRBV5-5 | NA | CASSLDGGYTF | TGTGCCAGCAGCTTGGACGGGGGCTACACCTTC
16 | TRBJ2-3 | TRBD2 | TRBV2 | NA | CASTWGGLGNTDTQYF | TGTGCCAGCACTTGGGGCGGACTAGGAAACACAGATACGCAGTATTTT
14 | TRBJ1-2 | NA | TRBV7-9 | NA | CASSPVTGIHSYTF | TGTGCCAGCAGCCCCGTAACAGGGATCCATAGCTACACCTTC
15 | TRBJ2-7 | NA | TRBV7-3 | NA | CASSLTGGATYEQYF | TGTGCCAGCAGCTTAACCGGGGGAGCAACCTACGAGCAGTACTTC
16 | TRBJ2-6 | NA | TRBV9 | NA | CASSVDGGSGANVLTF | TGTGCCAGCAGCGTAGACGGGGGCTCTGGGGCCAACGTCCTGACTTTC
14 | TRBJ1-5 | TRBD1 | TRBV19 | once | CASSSDREHQPQHF | TGTGCCAGTAGCTCGGACAGGGAACATCAGCCCCAGCATTTT
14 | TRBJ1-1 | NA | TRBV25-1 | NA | CASSESGLNTEAFF | TGTGCCAGCAGTGAATCAGGCTTGAACACTGAAGCTTTCTTT
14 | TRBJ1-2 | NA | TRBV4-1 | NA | CASSITDSYYGYTF | TGCGCCAGCAGCATTACCGACAGCTACTATGGCTACACCTTC
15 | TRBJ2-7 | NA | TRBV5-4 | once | CASSLMVAGKDEQYF | TGTGCCAGCAGCTTGATGGTGGCGGGAAAGGACGAGCAGTACTTC